The 8 T cell receptor beta chains listed next were all sequenced from one sample in a study of blood T cell repertoires in COVID-19. Sequencing used immunoSEQ multiplex PCR; TCRdb keeps in-frame clones, though not all of them. Of roughly 150,000 clones listed, under 90% are singletons. The specimen was peripheral blood. Source of these receptors: an elderly woman with acute or convalescent COVID-19.

This clone was counted once. V usage is TRBV3-1 (or the pseudogene TRBV3-2) and J usage is TRBJ2-7, with TRBD1 identical over 8 bases. CDR1 is LGHDT and CDR2 is YNNKEL in the germline V gene (reference sequence). Trimming removed 3 bases from V and 2 bases from J; junction bases left unmatched: 9. The CDR3 sequence is 16 residues long. The CDR3 nucleotides read TGTGCCAGCAGCCACTCGGGACAGGACCTCCCCTACGAGCAGTACTTC. This sequence encodes CASSHSGQDLPYEQYF.

The chain joins TRBV30 to TRBJ1-3; no clear D gene. Germline V lookup: CDR1 GTSNPN, CDR2 SVGIG (reference sequence). V lost 0 bases, J lost 7 bases, and 16 bases lay in between. This CDR3 region has 15 residues. The CDR3 spells CAWSVPGQTLNTIYF. In DNA, the CDR3 is TGTGCCTGGAGTGTCCCCGGTCAGACTTTGAACACCATATATTTT.

Details on this clone: Germline is not matched at one junction end, which may reflect a read error. The V call is TRBV6-1, the J call TRBJ2-2, with 9 bases that match TRBD2. The CDR3 runs 16 residues. Germline loops: CDR1 MNHNS, CDR2 SASEGT. The CDR3 DNA is TGTACCAGCAGTGTCGGCGGGGGGGCGAACACCGGGGAGCTGTTTTTT. Encoded protein: CTSSVGGGANTGELFF.

The V gene is TRBV20-1, the J gene TRBJ1-1, with D hard to call. The CDR3 loop spans 15 amino acids. Germline values: CDR1 DFQATT, CDR2 SNEGSKA (reference sequence). V lost 3 bases to trimming and J lost 1 base, with 15 bases between them. CDR3 DNA sequence: TGCAGTGCTAGTCAACCCCCCCTCGGGAACACTGAAGCTTTCTTT. It codes for CSASQPPLGNTEAFF.

CDR3 amino acids: CASSPSQGTEAFF. CDR3 DNA sequence: TGTGCCAGCAGCCCCAGCCAGGGAACTGAAGCTTTCTTT. The chain couples TRBV9 to TRBJ1-1; TRBD1 is a possible D gene (5 bases). V was shortened by 4 bases and J by 5 bases, with 12 bases between the two germline ends. Germline-derived CDR1 and CDR2 are SGDLS and YYNGEE. This CDR3 has 13 residues.

This clone showed up just once. The chain uses TRBV23-1 and TRBJ2-7, with D unresolved. TRBV23-1 is given ORF status, its function remaining uncertain. The V and J ends lost 1 base and 0 bases respectively, with 7 bases between them. The CDR3 is 14 amino acids. The CDR3 reads CASSQCLPSYEQYF. The CDR3, as DNA: TGCGCCAGCAGTCAATGTCTACCCTCCTACGAGCAGTACTTC.

The chain combines TRBV30 with TRBJ1-4, with 9 bases matching TRBD1. The germline V gene has CDR1 GTSNPN and CDR2 SVGIG (reference sequence). The CDR3 sequence is 13 residues long. The ends lost 8 bases at V and 7 bases at J; junction bases unmatched: 8. CDR3 nucleotide sequence: TGTGCCACCTGGAGACAGGGGGGTGAAAAACTGTTTTTT. Its protein product is CATWRQGGEKLFF.

The rearrangement links TRBV2 to TRBJ1-5; D is unclear. Germline V CDR1 and CDR2: SNHLY, FYNNEI. The CDR3 totals 14 residues. V was shortened by 8 bases and J by 6 bases, with 17 bases between the two germline ends. The CDR3 is CASAREGWGQPQHF. CDR3 nucleotides: TGTGCCAGCGCCCGGGAGGGTTGGGGTCAGCCCCAGCATTTT.